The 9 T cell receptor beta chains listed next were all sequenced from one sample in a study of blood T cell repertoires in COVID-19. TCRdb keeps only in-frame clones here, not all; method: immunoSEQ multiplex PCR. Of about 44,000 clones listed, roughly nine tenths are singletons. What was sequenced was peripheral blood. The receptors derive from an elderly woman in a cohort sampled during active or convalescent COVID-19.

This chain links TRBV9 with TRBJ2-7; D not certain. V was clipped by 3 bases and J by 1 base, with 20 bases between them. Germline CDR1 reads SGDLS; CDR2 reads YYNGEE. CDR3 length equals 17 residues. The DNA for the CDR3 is TGTGCCAGCAGCGCTACACCGGGTCCCACCATTTCCTACGAGCAGTACTTC. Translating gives CASSATPGPTISYEQYF.

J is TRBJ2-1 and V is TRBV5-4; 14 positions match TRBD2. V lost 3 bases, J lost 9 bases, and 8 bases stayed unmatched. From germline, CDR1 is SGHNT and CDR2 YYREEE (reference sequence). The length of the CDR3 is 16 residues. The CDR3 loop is CASSSVTSGRAGEQFF. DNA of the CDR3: TGTGCCAGCAGCTCCGTGACTAGCGGGAGGGCCGGTGAGCAGTTCTTC.

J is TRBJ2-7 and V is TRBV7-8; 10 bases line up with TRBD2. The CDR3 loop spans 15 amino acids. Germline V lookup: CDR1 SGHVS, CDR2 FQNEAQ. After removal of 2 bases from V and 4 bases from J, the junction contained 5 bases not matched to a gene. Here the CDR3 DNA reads TGTGCCAGCAGCTTATTAGGACTAGCGGCTTACGAGCAGTACTTC. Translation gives CASSLLGLAAYEQYF.

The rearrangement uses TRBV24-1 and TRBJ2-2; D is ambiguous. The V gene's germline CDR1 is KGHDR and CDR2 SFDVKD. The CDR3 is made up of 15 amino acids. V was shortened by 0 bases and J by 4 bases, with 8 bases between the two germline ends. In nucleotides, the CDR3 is TGTGCCACCAGTGATTTGGGCCAGATCACCGGGGAGCTGTTTTTT. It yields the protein CATSDLGQITGELFF.

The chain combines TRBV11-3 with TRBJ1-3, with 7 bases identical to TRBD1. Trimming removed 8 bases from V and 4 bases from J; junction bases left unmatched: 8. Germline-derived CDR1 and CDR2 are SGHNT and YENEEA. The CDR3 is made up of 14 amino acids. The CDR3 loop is CASGPSGQGNTIYF. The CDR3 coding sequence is TGTGCCAGCGGTCCGTCGGGACAGGGAAACACCATATATTTT. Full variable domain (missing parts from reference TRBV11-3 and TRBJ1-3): EAGVVQSPRYKIIEKKQPVAFWCNPISGHNTLYWYLQNLGQGPELLIRYENEEAVDDSQLPKDRFSAERLKGVDSTLKIQPAELGDSAVYLCASGPSGQGNTIYFGEGSWLTVV.

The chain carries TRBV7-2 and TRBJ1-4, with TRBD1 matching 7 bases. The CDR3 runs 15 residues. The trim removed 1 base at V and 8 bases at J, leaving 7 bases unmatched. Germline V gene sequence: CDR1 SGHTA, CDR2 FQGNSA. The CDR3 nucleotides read TGTGCCAGCAGCTTAGAGCAGGGGGTTTGGGAAAAACTGTTTTTT. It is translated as CASSLEQGVWEKLFF. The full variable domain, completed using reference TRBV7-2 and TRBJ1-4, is GAGVSQSPSNKVTEKGKDVELRCDPISGHTALYWYRQSLGQGLEFLIYFQGNSAPDKSGLPSDRFSAERTGGSVSTLTIQRTQQEDSAVYLCASSLEQGVWEKLFFGSGTQLSVL.

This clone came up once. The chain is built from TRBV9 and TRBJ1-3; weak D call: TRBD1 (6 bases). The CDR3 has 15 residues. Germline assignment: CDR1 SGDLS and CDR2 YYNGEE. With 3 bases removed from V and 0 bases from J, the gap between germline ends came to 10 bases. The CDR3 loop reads CASSEGTPSGNTIYF. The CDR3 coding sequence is TGTGCCAGCAGCGAAGGGACACCCTCTGGAAACACCATATATTTT.

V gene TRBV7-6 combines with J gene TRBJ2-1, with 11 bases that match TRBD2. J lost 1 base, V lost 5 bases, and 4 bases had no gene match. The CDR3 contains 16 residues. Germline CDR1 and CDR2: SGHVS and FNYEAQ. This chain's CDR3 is CASSPSGRPSYNEQFF. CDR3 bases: TGTGCCAGCAGCCCTAGCGGGAGGCCGTCCTACAATGAGCAGTTCTTC.

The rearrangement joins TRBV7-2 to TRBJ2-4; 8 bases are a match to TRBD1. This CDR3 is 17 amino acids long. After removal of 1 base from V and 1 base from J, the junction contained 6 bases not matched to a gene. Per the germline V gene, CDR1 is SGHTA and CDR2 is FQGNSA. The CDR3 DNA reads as TGTGCCAGCAGCTTAGACTCAGGGGGCTTGGCCAAAAACATTCAGTACTTC. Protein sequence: CASSLDSGGLAKNIQYF.